Each of the 15 T cell receptor beta chains below was sequenced from the same sample in a study of blood T cell repertoires in COVID-19. Here immunoSEQ multiplex PCR was the method, and the copy in TCRdb shows in-frame clones only, minus some. The sample yields roughly 190,000 clones, around nine tenths seen once. The specimen was peripheral blood. Source of these receptors: a man in his 70s with acute or convalescent COVID-19.

The V gene is TRBV10-3, the J gene TRBJ1-1; 7 bases agree with TRBD1. Germline values: CDR1 ENHRY, CDR2 SYGVKD. The CDR3 has 14 residues. J was trimmed by 0 bases and V by 6 bases; bases with no gene match: 4. Written as DNA, the CDR3 is TGTGCCATCAGGGGACAGCTGATGAACACTGAAGCTTTCTTT. Encoded protein: CAIRGQLMNTEAFF.

V usage is TRBV5-6 and J usage is TRBJ2-3; the D gene is possibly TRBD1 (6 bases). Germline CDR1 and CDR2: SGHDT and YYEEEE. V lost 4 bases, J lost 0 bases, and 9 bases lay in between. The CDR3 consists of 14 residues. The CDR3 bases are TGTGCCAGCAGCCGGACAGTTAGCACAGATACGCAGTATTTT. It is translated as CASSRTVSTDTQYF.

This rearrangement joins TRBV19 to TRBJ1-2, with D possibly TRBD1 on 6 matching bases. V lost 6 bases and J 8 bases, leaving 19 bases between the germline ends. CDR1 LNHDA and CDR2 SQIVND come from the germline V gene (reference sequence). The CDR3 spans 14 residues. CDR3 sequence reads: CASSLPDRRGGYTF. In nucleotides, the CDR3 is TGTGCCAGTAGCCTGCCGGACAGACGAGGGGGCTACACCTTC.

This chain joins TRBV5-1 and TRBJ2-6; a weak D match, TRBD2 (5 bases). This CDR3 comprises 14 residues. Germline V lookup: CDR1 SGHRS, CDR2 YFSETQ. Deletions cut 4 bases from V and 4 bases from J, with 9 bases between. CDR3 loop: CASSPPGGANVLTF. The CDR3 coding sequence is TGCGCCAGCAGCCCCCCGGGGGGGGCCAACGTCCTGACTTTC. The variable domain in full, completed from reference TRBV5-1 and TRBJ2-6, reads KAGVTQTPRYLIKTRGQQVTLSCSPISGHRSVSWYQQTPGQGLQFLFEYFSETQRNKGNFPGRFSGRQFSNSRSEMNVSTLELGDSALYLCASSPPGGANVLTFGAGSRLTVL.

The chain is built from TRBV4-1 and TRBJ2-3; 8 bases are a match to TRBD2. From germline, CDR1 is MGHRA and CDR2 YSYEKL. The CDR3 contains 16 residues. J was trimmed by 4 bases and V by 1 base; bases with no gene match: 7. CDR3 coding DNA: TGCGCCAGCAGCCAAGGAGCGGGGGCCCCCCCAGATACGCAGTATTTT. Translating gives CASSQGAGAPPDTQYF.

The chain recombines TRBV5-4 with TRBJ1-2; D is unclear. The length of the CDR3 is 14 residues. Trimming pared 3 bases from V and 8 bases from J, leaving 17 bases between. From germline, CDR1 is SGHNT and CDR2 YYREEE (reference sequence). CDR3 amino acids: CASSSTAIGRGYTF. In DNA form, the CDR3 reads TGTGCCAGCAGCTCCACAGCGATAGGGAGGGGCTACACCTTC. Full variable domain (outside the CDR3, taken from reference TRBV5-4 and TRBJ1-2): ETGVTQSPTHLIKTRGQQVTLRCSSQSGHNTVSWYQQALGQGPQFIFQYYREEENGRGNFPPRFSGLQFPNYSSELNVNALELDDSALYLCASSSTAIGRGYTFGSGTRLTVV.

CDR3 coding DNA: TGTGCCACCAGTGATTTGCGGGGACAGGGGGGCTACACCTTC. Translated: CATSDLRGQGGYTF. The chain is built from TRBV24-1 and TRBJ1-2, with TRBD1 matching over 10 bases. The CDR3 is 14 residues long. Germline CDR1 and CDR2: KGHDR and SFDVKD. The ends lost 0 bases at V and 8 bases at J; junction bases unmatched: 2.

The chain joins TRBV1 to TRBJ2-1; the DNA was not compared with TRBD2, the D call given in the table. TRBV1 is a pseudogene. The CDR3 is 18 residues long. The CDR3 here is CTSTLKKGLAGESGEQFF. CDR3 DNA: TGCACCAGCACTCTAAAAAAGGGGCTAGCGGGGGAATCGGGGGAGCAGTTCTTC.

The chain carries TRBV4-3 and TRBJ2-3; maybe TRBD2 (6 bases). Deletions cut 4 bases from V and 2 bases from J, with 16 bases between. Germline V lookup: CDR1 LGHNA, CDR2 YSLEER. CDR3 length: 16 amino acids. The CDR3 DNA is TGCGCCAGCAGCCCCTACCCCGGGGGTACCACAGATACGCAGTATTTT. Amino acid sequence: CASSPYPGGTTDTQYF.

The rearrangement links TRBV7-2 to TRBJ2-3, with D perhaps matching TRBD1 (5 bases). Germline values: CDR1 SGHTA, CDR2 FQGNSA. This CDR3 contains 15 residues. Trimming took off 7 bases at V and 1 base at J, with 15 bases between the two ends. The CDR3 loop is CASTQQVLGTDTQYF. CDR3 in DNA: TGTGCCAGCACCCAACAGGTCCTTGGCACAGATACGCAGTATTTT.

This sequence joins TRBV10-3 and TRBJ1-5; D possibly corresponds to TRBD1 (5 bases). The CDR3 spans 15 residues. Trimming pared 0 bases from V and 6 bases from J, leaving 12 bases between. Germline V lookup: CDR1 ENHRY, CDR2 SYGVKD. This CDR3 is CAISESGGQGQPQHF. CDR3 nucleotide sequence: TGTGCCATCAGTGAGTCGGGAGGGCAGGGTCAGCCCCAGCATTTT.

This chain joins TRBV29-1 and TRBJ1-2; D possibly corresponds to TRBD1 (6 bases). V was cut by 5 bases and J by 4 bases, with 17 bases left in between. Looked up from germline, CDR1 is SQVTM and CDR2 is ANQGSEA. The length of the CDR3 is 14 residues. The CDR3: CSVTGTTFGYGYTF. The CDR3 region has the DNA TGCAGCGTTACCGGGACAACTTTTGGCTATGGCTACACCTTC.

The chain joins TRBV6-2 or TRBV6-3 to TRBJ1-6; a weak D match, TRBD1 (6 bases). Trimming cost V 5 bases and J 6 bases, with 11 bases left between them. This CDR3 spans 14 amino acids. Germline values: CDR1 MNHEY, CDR2 SVGEGT. CDR3 coding DNA: TGTGCCAGCAGTCCAACAGGGACTAATTCACCCCTCCACTTT. Translating gives CASSPTGTNSPLHF.

This clone has just a few counts. The V and J genes are TRBV9 and TRBJ2-7; maybe TRBD1 (6 bases). This CDR3 region has 14 residues. The V end lost 3 bases, the J end lost 3 bases, and 13 bases lay between the germline ends. CDR1 and CDR2 from the germline V gene are SGDLS and YYNGEE. The CDR3 loop reads CASSATGWNYEQYF. The CDR3 nucleotides are TGTGCCAGCAGCGCAACAGGGTGGAACTACGAGCAGTACTTC. Combining the CDR3 with reference TRBV9 and TRBJ2-7 gives the whole variable domain DSGVTQTPKHLITATGQRVTLRCSPRSGDLSVYWYQQSLDQGLQFLIQYYNGEERAKGNILERFSAQQFPDLHSELNLSSLELGDSALYFCASSATGWNYEQYFGPGTRLTVT.

This clone was recorded only once. This CDR3 is CASSPNGGDDLSYEQYF. The CDR3 DNA follows: TGTGCCAGCAGTCCCAATGGGGGGGATGATTTGTCCTACGAGCAGTACTTC. The chain joins TRBV28 to TRBJ2-7; 7 bases match TRBD2. CDR1 and CDR2 from the germline V gene are MDHEN and SYDVKM. The CDR3 is made up of 17 amino acids. V dropped 5 bases and J dropped 1; count of bases not matched to a gene: 14. The full variable domain, rest sourced from reference TRBV28 and TRBJ2-7, is DVKVTQSSRYLVKRTGEKVFLECVQDMDHENMFWYRQDPGLGLRLIYFSYDVKMKEKGDIPEGYSVSREKKERFSLILESASTNQTSMYLCASSPNGGDDLSYEQYFGPGTRLTVT.